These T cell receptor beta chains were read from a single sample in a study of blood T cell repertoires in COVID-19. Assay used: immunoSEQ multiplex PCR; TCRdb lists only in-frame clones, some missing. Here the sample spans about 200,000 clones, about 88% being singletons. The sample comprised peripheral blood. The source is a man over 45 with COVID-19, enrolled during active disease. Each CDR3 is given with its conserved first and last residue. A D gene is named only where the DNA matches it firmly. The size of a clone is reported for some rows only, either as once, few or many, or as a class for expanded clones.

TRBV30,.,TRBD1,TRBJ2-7,CAWSGGQGYEQYF,TGTGCCTGGAGTGGGGGACAGGGTTACGAGCAGTACTTC
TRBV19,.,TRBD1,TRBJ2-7,CASSGQGSLPLEQYF,TGTGCCAGTAGTGGACAGGGTTCTCTCCCTCTCGAGCAGTACTTC
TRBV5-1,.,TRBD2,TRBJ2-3,CASSSGTSGGTSTDTQYF,TGCGCCAGCAGTTCGGGGACTAGCGGGGGGACTAGCACAGATACGCAGTATTTT
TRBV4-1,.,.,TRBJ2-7,CASSQPTTGLPPYEQYF,TGCGCCAGCAGCCAACCAACAACAGGCTTACCCCCCTACGAGCAGTACTTC
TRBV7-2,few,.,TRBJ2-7,CASSLGKGWRGPKEQYF,TGTGCCAGCAGCTTAGGGAAGGGGTGGCGGGGTCCTAAGGAGCAGTACTTC
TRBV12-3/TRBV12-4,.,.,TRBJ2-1,CASSLRGNEQFF,TGTGCCAGCAGTTTACGGGGGAATGAGCAGTTCTTC
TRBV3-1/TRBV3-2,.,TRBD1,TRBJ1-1,CASSQDLRQGDEDTEAFF,TGTGCCAGCAGCCAAGATCTTCGTCAGGGGGACGAGGACACTGAAGCTTTCTTT
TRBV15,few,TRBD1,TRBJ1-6,CATSRKDRVYSPLHF,TGTGCCACCAGCAGGAAGGACAGGGTTTATTCACCCCTCCACTTT
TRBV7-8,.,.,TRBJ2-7,CASSPSGVVEQYF,TGTGCCAGCTCTCCCTCGGGGGTCGTCGAGCAGTACTTC
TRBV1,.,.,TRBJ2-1,CTSSQAYNRRRDYNEQFF,TGCACCAGCAGCCAAGCCTACAACAGGAGACGCGACTACAATGAGCAGTTCTTC
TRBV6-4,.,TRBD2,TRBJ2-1,CASSDRTSGGDEQFF,TGTGCCAGCAGTGACCGGACTAGCGGGGGGGATGAGCAGTTCTTC
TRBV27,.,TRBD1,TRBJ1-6,CASSYGTGVSPLHF,TGTGCCAGCAGTTACGGGACAGGGGTTTCACCCCTCCACTTT
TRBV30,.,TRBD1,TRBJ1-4,CAWSEWTGGTNEKLFF,TGTGCCTGGAGTGAGTGGACAGGGGGCACTAATGAAAAACTGTTTTTT
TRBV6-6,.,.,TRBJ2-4,CASSYLSLQNIQYF,TGTGCCAGCAGTTACTTGTCTTTGCAGAACATTCAGTACTTC
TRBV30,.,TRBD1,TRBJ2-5,CAWSGQGGETQYF,TGTGCCTGGAGTGGACAGGGCGGAGAGACCCAGTACTTC
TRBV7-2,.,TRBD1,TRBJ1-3,CASSRPGQTTGNTIYF,TGTGCCAGCAGCCGCCCGGGACAGACGACTGGAAACACCATATATTTT
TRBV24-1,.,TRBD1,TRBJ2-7,CATSRTGLNEQYF,TGTGCCACCAGTCGGACAGGGCTCAACGAGCAGTACTTC
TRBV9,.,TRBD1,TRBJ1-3,CASSVWDRSSGNTIYF,TGTGCCAGCAGCGTGTGGGACAGAAGCTCTGGAAACACCATATATTTT
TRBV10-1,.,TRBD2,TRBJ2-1,CASSEEVGLAGADEQFF,TGCGCCAGCAGTGAGGAGGTGGGACTAGCGGGAGCCGATGAGCAGTTCTTC
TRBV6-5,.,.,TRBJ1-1,CAGAPGHGNTEAFF,TGTGCCGGAGCCCCGGGACACGGGAACACTGAAGCTTTCTTT
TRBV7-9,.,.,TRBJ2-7,CASGGGTYEQYF,TGTGCCAGCGGCGGGGGCACCTACGAGCAGTACTTC
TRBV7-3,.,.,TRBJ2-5,CASSTGVGETQYF,TGTGCCAGCAGCACCGGGGTCGGAGAGACCCAGTACTTC